Listed below are T cell receptor beta chains from one sample, sequenced in a study. Assay used: immunoSEQ multiplex PCR; TCRdb lists only in-frame clones, some missing. The sample yields nearly 70,000 clones, approximately 92% seen once. The sequenced sample consisted of PBMCs. The receptors come from a man between 40 and 49 years old with rheumatoid arthritis. Both conserved end residues are part of each CDR3. The order of the fields is V gene, J gene, D gene, clone size, CDR3 protein, CDR3 DNA. A D gene is named only where the DNA matches it firmly. Clone size appears in some rows only: once, few, many, or a class for an expanded clone.

V gene: TRBV9; J gene: TRBJ2-2; D gene: -; clone size: -; CDR3 protein: CASSVVSSTGELFF; CDR3 DNA: TGTGCCAGCAGCGTAGTGAGCAGCACCGGGGAGCTGTTTTTT
V gene: TRBV18; J gene: TRBJ1-5; D gene: -; clone size: -; CDR3 protein: CASSPGASNQPQHF; CDR3 DNA: TGTGCCAGCTCACCCGGGGCTAGCAATCAGCCCCAGCATTTT
V gene: TRBV5-8; J gene: TRBJ1-6; D gene: -; clone size: -; CDR3 protein: CASSLGQPGSPLHF; CDR3 DNA: TGTGCCAGCAGCTTAGGCCAGCCGGGCTCACCCCTCCACTTT
V gene: TRBV30; J gene: TRBJ1-6; D gene: -; clone size: few; CDR3 protein: CAESRVAYNSPLHF; CDR3 DNA: TGTGCCGAAAGCCGAGTGGCCTATAATTCACCCCTCCACTTT
V gene: TRBV10-1; J gene: TRBJ1-1; D gene: TRBD1; clone size: -; CDR3 protein: CASSGNRGRNTEAFF; CDR3 DNA: TGCGCCAGCAGTGGAAACAGGGGGCGAAACACTGAAGCTTTCTTT
V gene: TRBV3-1/TRBV3-2; J gene: TRBJ1-4; D gene: -; clone size: -; CDR3 protein: CASSQTLDERREKLFF; CDR3 DNA: TGTGCCAGCAGCCAAACCCTGGACGAAAGGAGAGAAAAACTGTTTTTT
V gene: TRBV6-5; J gene: TRBJ2-7; D gene: -; clone size: -; CDR3 protein: CASSPSSYEQYF; CDR3 DNA: TGTGCCAGCAGCCCAAGCTCCTACGAGCAGTACTTC
V gene: TRBV27; J gene: TRBJ1-5; D gene: -; clone size: -; CDR3 protein: CASSSGSQPQHF; CDR3 DNA: TGTGCCAGCAGTTCCGGTTCACAGCCCCAGCATTTT
V gene: TRBV4-2; J gene: TRBJ2-7; D gene: TRBD1; clone size: once; CDR3 protein: CASSQAGTGVSYEQYF; CDR3 DNA: TGTGCCAGCAGCCAAGCGGGGACAGGGGTCTCCTACGAGCAGTACTTC
V gene: TRBV5-6; J gene: TRBJ2-7; D gene: -; clone size: once; CDR3 protein: CASSIRDGNYEQYF; CDR3 DNA: TGTGCCAGCAGCATTAGGGACGGTAACTACGAGCAGTACTTC
V gene: TRBV6-5; J gene: TRBJ2-7; D gene: TRBD1; clone size: -; CDR3 protein: CASSPGTGSYEQYF; CDR3 DNA: TGTGCCAGCAGTCCCGGGACAGGTTCGTACGAGCAGTACTTC
V gene: TRBV7-2; J gene: TRBJ1-6; D gene: -; clone size: -; CDR3 protein: CASSLDRNSPLHF; CDR3 DNA: TGTGCCAGCAGCTTGGACAGAAATTCACCCCTCCACTTT